This entry features one T cell receptor beta chain sequence. Some clones are missing from TCRdb's copy, which holds only in-frame ones; the method was immunoSEQ multiplex PCR. The sample holds around 130,000 clones; approximately 90% are singletons and the top ten take about 9%. This record comes from a study of control samples from healthy donors and cancer patients. The V end was cut by 3 bases, the J end by 3 bases, with 15 bases between. This CDR3 is 15 amino acids long. CDR1 and CDR2 from the germline V gene are MGHDK and SYGVNS. V gene TRBV25-1 combines with J gene TRBJ2-7; tentatively, D is TRBD2 (5 bases). This clonotype originated in a man aged 18-30 years in good health. Sample: blood. The CDR3, as DNA: TGTGCCAGCAGTGACCCCACAGTAGCGAACTACGAGCAGTACTTC. Translated: CASSDPTVANYEQYF.